This T cell receptor (beta chain) was retrieved from a study of blood T cell repertoires in COVID-19. This clone has more than one count but fewer than ten. The method was immunoSEQ multiplex PCR; TCRdb's version includes in-frame clones alone and lacks a portion of them. The data contain about 80,000 clones, roughly 82% of them singletons. The CDR3 totals 15 residues. Germline V gives CDR1 MNHEY, CDR2 SMNVEV (reference sequence). Trimming shortened V by 5 bases and J by 2 bases, and 15 bases separated the two germline ends. Specimen: peripheral blood. The sequence came from an elderly man with acute or convalescent COVID-19. The rearrangement joins TRBV27 to TRBJ1-1; tentative D call: TRBD1 (5 bases). CDR3 loop: CASSAEGRRNTEAFF. The CDR3 nucleotides are TGTGCCAGCAGTGCGGAGGGACGGCGAAACACTGAAGCTTTCTTT.